This T cell receptor beta chain was observed in a study of Graves' ophthalmopathy and Graves' hyperthyroidism. Amplification of TCR beta CDR3 regions used RNA transcripts. HTBI primers were used in a first-round RT-PCR, which preceded a second-round multiplex PCR. TCRdb independently ran MiXCR on the multiplex PCR reads; one entry per CDR3 protein. The sample gives about 740,000 distinct CDR3 sequences, 40% of which show up once; approximately 43% is in the top ten. Per the germline V gene, CDR1 is SQVTM and CDR2 is ANQGSEA. There are 14 residues in the CDR3. V lost 3 bases and J lost 2, with 14 bases in between.

Material for sequencing was peripheral blood. This clonotype was obtained from an adult man with Graves' ophthalmopathy. The rearrangement uses TRBV29-1 and TRBJ2-7; the D gene is possibly TRBD1 (6 bases). CDR3 residues: CSVDKGVRTYEQYF. The CDR3 bases are TGCAGCGTTGATAAGGGGGTTAGGACCTACGAGCAGTACTTC.